A single sample is the source of the 25 T cell receptor beta chains below, sequenced in a study of cytotoxic CD8 clonotypes in ibrutinib-treated CLL. The data were produced by immunoSEQ multiplex PCR, yet TCRdb's version contains in-frame clones alone and is incomplete. The data show some 200,000 clones, nearly 80% seen once. The specimen was PBMCs, collected after 12 months of ibrutinib treatment. Receptor source: a human donor with chronic lymphocytic leukemia.

The rearrangement links TRBV19 to TRBJ2-1, with 8 bases fitting TRBD1. The CDR3 spans 16 residues. The V segment lost 6 bases and the J segment 1 base; nucleotides outside the gene matches: 8. Germline-derived CDR1 and CDR2 are LNHDA and SQIVND (reference sequence). The CDR3 DNA reads TGTGCCAGTAGCGCCCGGACAGGGAGGTCCTACAATGAGCAGTTCTTC. This sequence encodes CASSARTGRSYNEQFF.

The chain couples TRBV18 to TRBJ2-4; possibly TRBD1 for D (6 bases). The CDR3 is 16 amino acids. V was cut by 2 bases and J by 6 bases, with 17 bases left in between. Germline V gives CDR1 KGHSH, CDR2 LQKENI. CDR3 protein: CASSPDRTAWGNIQYF. In nucleotides, the CDR3 is TGTGCCAGCTCACCAGACAGGACAGCGTGGGGAAACATTCAGTACTTC.

V gene TRBV2 combines with J gene TRBJ2-7; weak D call: TRBD2 (6 bases). CDR3 length equals 13 residues. Deletions cut 7 bases from V and 5 bases from J, with 15 bases between. Germline-derived CDR1 and CDR2 are SNHLY and FYNNEI. The CDR3 protein is CASKFREQNEQYF. CDR3 sequence (DNA): TGTGCCAGCAAGTTCCGGGAGCAGAACGAGCAGTACTTC.

Many counts were recorded for this clone. Other DNA sequences in this sample translate to the same CDR3. The chain links TRBV5-1 to TRBJ2-6; D perhaps matches TRBD2 (6 bases). The CDR3 is 15 amino acids. Trimming stripped 2 bases from V and 4 bases from J, with 10 bases between. The germline V gene has CDR1 SGHRS and CDR2 YFSETQ. The CDR3 loop reads CASSLGDSGANVLTF. In DNA, the CDR3 is TGCGCCAGCAGCTTAGGGGACTCGGGGGCCAACGTCCTGACTTTC.

This clone showed up just once. This chain links TRBV5-1 with TRBJ2-3; D not certain. The CDR3 runs 12 residues. CDR1 and CDR2 (germline): SGHRS, YFSETQ. Trimming stripped 4 bases from V and 6 bases from J, with 9 bases between. CDR3 in amino acids: CASSLRSDTQYF. CDR3 DNA sequence: TGCGCCAGCAGCCTAAGATCGGATACGCAGTATTTT.

The chain uses TRBV7-9 and TRBJ1-3; D uncertain. Germline CDR1 is SEHNR and CDR2 is FQNEAQ (reference sequence). The CDR3 sequence is 16 residues long. V lost 0 bases, J lost 4 bases, and 13 bases lay in between. The CDR3 DNA reads as TGTGCCAGCAGCTTAGCCCGTGGGTCCCTCGGAAACACCATATATTTT. This encodes CASSLARGSLGNTIYF.

This clone showed up just once. This sequence joins TRBV5-1 and TRBJ2-7, with unresolved D. CDR1 is SGHRS, CDR2 YFSETQ, per germline. The V end was cut by 1 base, the J end by 2 bases, with 7 bases between. CDR3 length equals 13 residues. The CDR3 nucleotides read TGCGCCAGCAGCTTGCGACCTGCCTACGAGCAGTACTTC. Its translation: CASSLRPAYEQYF.

The chain has TRBV5-6 and TRBJ2-7; D is ambiguous. CDR3 length: 13 amino acids. V lost 4 bases to trimming and J lost 6 bases, with 14 bases between them. The V gene's germline CDR1 is SGHDT and CDR2 YYEEEE. DNA for the CDR3: TGTGCCAGCAGCCCTGCACCTTGGAGCGAGCAGTACTTC. Translating gives CASSPAPWSEQYF. The variable domain in full, with the rest retrieved from reference TRBV5-6 and TRBJ2-7, is DAGVTQSPTHLIKTRGQQVTLRCSPKSGHDTVSWYQQALGQGPQFIFQYYEEEERQRGNFPDRFSGHQFPNYSSELNVNALLLGDSALYLCASSPAPWSEQYFGPGTRLTVT.

The chain joins TRBV2 to TRBJ2-3, with 7 bases identical to TRBD2. V was pared by 4 bases and J by 3 bases, with 13 bases of the junction left unmatched. In germline, CDR1 is SNHLY, CDR2 FYNNEI. This CDR3 region has 17 residues. CDR3 sequence reads: CASSAPSGGGLTDTQYF. CDR3 nucleotides: TGTGCCAGCAGTGCCCCATCAGGTGGGGGACTAACAGATACGCAGTATTTT.

The CDR3 here is CASKVGFTGYTF. For the CDR3, the DNA is TGTGCCAGTAAGGTGGGATTCACCGGCTACACCTTC. J is TRBJ1-2 and V is TRBV19; D not certain. The CDR3 length is 12 residues. Germline lookup yields CDR1 LNHDA and CDR2 SQIVND (reference sequence). The V gene lost 7 bases and the J gene lost 8 bases, with 14 bases spanning the gap.

This chain links TRBV5-1 with TRBJ2-3; TRBD2 aligns across 9 bases. CDR1 and CDR2 from the germline V gene are SGHRS and YFSETQ. The CDR3 sequence is 16 residues long. Unmatched junction bases numbered 10, after V lost 4 bases and J lost 4 bases. CDR3 loop: CASSTFPGLASDTQYF. CDR3 DNA: TGCGCCAGCAGCACCTTTCCGGGACTAGCTTCAGATACGCAGTATTTT.

This CDR3 is CASSLEAGTPGQPQHF. The CDR3 coding sequence is TGTGCCAGCAGCTTGGAAGCGGGAACCCCTGGACAGCCCCAGCATTTT. The chain has TRBV5-8 and TRBJ1-5; no clear D. Germline CDR1 reads SGHTS; CDR2 reads YDEGEE. Deletions cut 0 bases from V and 7 bases from J, with 17 bases between. This CDR3 is built from 16 residues. Full variable domain (rest looked up from reference TRBV5-8 and TRBJ1-5): EAGVTQSPTHLIKTRGQQATLRCSPISGHTSVYWYQQALGLGLQFLLWYDEGEERNRGNFPPRFSGRQFPNYSSELNVNALELEDSALYLCASSLEAGTPGQPQHFGDGTRLSIL.

This chain links TRBV19 with TRBJ1-6; TRBD1 matches 9 bases. In germline, CDR1 is LNHDA, CDR2 SQIVND (reference sequence). V lost 6 bases and J lost 7; bases outside the gene matches: 10. The CDR3 totals 16 residues. The CDR3 nucleotides read TGTGCCAGTAGCCGGGACAGGGTCCGGGGGAATTCACCCCTCCACTTT. It yields the protein CASSRDRVRGNSPLHF.

A single count supports this clone. The genes are TRBV5-1 and TRBJ1-2; 8 bases are shared with TRBD1. Per the germline V gene, CDR1 is SGHRS and CDR2 is YFSETQ. Trimming at V came to 4 bases and at J to 4 bases, leaving 9 bases not matched to a gene. The CDR3 is 15 amino acids. CDR3 in DNA: TGCGCCAGCAGCACCCAGAGACAGGGGACCTATGGCTACACCTTC. Its protein product is CASSTQRQGTYGYTF.

This clone occurred once. The chain employs TRBV6-6 and TRBJ2-1, with 10 bases aligning to TRBD2. Per germline, CDR1 MNHNY and CDR2 SVGAGI (reference sequence). The CDR3 contains 14 residues. J was trimmed by 9 bases and V by 5 bases; bases with no gene match: 7. The CDR3 is CASSVGTSDREQFF. The CDR3 DNA is TGTGCCAGCAGTGTCGGGACTAGCGACCGTGAGCAGTTCTTC.

This clone appeared once. The chain links TRBV30 to TRBJ2-1; maybe TRBD2 (5 bases). Germline V gives CDR1 GTSNPN, CDR2 SVGIG (reference sequence). The CDR3 is made up of 17 amino acids. Trimming removed 1 base at V and 0 bases at J, with 16 bases between. The CDR3 region is CAWSGLESGNSYNEQFF. The CDR3 nucleotides read TGTGCCTGGAGTGGCTTGGAATCGGGGAACTCCTACAATGAGCAGTTCTTC.

This clone occurred many times. CDR3 nucleotides: TGTGCCAGCTCAGCAACAGGGAGAGGTATGGGCACTGAAGCTTTCTTT. Translating it yields CASSATGRGMGTEAFF. The chain uses TRBV18 and TRBJ1-1, with D maybe TRBD1 (6 bases). CDR3 size: 16 residues. Trimming cost V 5 bases and J 4 bases, with 20 bases left between them. Looked up from germline, CDR1 is KGHSH and CDR2 is LQKENI.

The chain links TRBV18 to TRBJ2-3; tentative D call: TRBD1 (5 bases). The CDR3 totals 12 residues. V was pared by 6 bases and J by 6 bases, with 10 bases between. In germline, CDR1 is KGHSH, CDR2 LQKENI. The DNA of the CDR3 is TGTGCCAGCTCTGGGGCCGCGGATACGCAGTATTTT. This gives the protein CASSGAADTQYF.

The rearrangement uses TRBV11-2 and TRBJ2-6, with TRBD1 matching 8 bases. Germline CDR1 SGHAT, CDR2 FQNNGV. The ends lost 5 bases at V and 9 bases at J; junction bases unmatched: 3. The CDR3 totals 13 residues. CDR3 bases: TGTGCCAGCAGCAGGGGACAGGACAACGTCCTGACTTTC. Translation: CASSRGQDNVLTF. The full variable domain, with the rest looked up from reference TRBV11-2 and TRBJ2-6, is EAGVAQSPRYKIIEKRQSVAFWCNPISGHATLYWYQQILGQGPKLLIQFQNNGVVDDSQLPKDRFSAERLKGVDSTLKIQPAKLEDSAVYLCASSRGQDNVLTFGAGSRLTVL.

This chain joins TRBV4-1 and TRBJ2-4; weak D call: TRBD1 (6 bases). Per the germline V gene, CDR1 is MGHRA and CDR2 is YSYEKL. CDR3 size: 16 residues. V lost 5 bases and J lost 0, with 14 bases in between. The DNA of the CDR3 is TGCGCCAGCAGCAAGACAGGTCCACTAGCCAAAAACATTCAGTACTTC. Translation gives CASSKTGPLAKNIQYF.

This sequence joins TRBV2 and TRBJ2-5; the D gene could be TRBD1 or TRBD2 (5 bases each). CDR3 length: 15 residues. CDR1 is SNHLY and CDR2 is FYNNEI in the germline V gene. V lost 6 bases and J 5 bases, leaving 19 bases between the germline ends. CDR3 DNA sequence: TGTGCCAGCAGATTCTGGGGGACCCAATACGAGACCCAGTACTTC. Translation: CASRFWGTQYETQYF.

The V and J genes are TRBV15 and TRBJ1-1; 9 bases map to TRBD1. Losses at the gene ends were 3 bases for V and 4 bases for J; bases not matched to a gene: 9. The CDR3 is 16 residues long. CDR1 and CDR2 from the germline V gene are LNHNV and YYDKDF (reference sequence). In DNA, the CDR3 is TGTGCCACCAGCAGCCGACAGGGGGGATCGGCCACTGAAGCTTTCTTT. Protein sequence: CATSSRQGGSATEAFF.

This clone was recorded only once. One junction end does not reproduce the germline sequence, and a read error may be involved. The chain uses TRBV4-2 and TRBJ2-7; the D gene is possibly TRBD2 (6 bases). The CDR3 has 15 residues. Germline values: CDR1 LGHNA, CDR2 YNFKEQ. The CDR3 region is CANSRAEGWDYEQYF. The CDR3 nucleotides read TGTGCCAACAGCCGAGCGGAGGGTTGGGACTACGAGCAGTACTTC.

This chain uses TRBV18 with TRBJ1-5; 11 nucleotides agree with TRBD1. Germline V gene sequence: CDR1 KGHSH, CDR2 LQKENI. The CDR3 consists of 16 residues. Germline trimming cut 6 bases from V and 5 bases from J; bases unmatched to any gene: 9. The CDR3 here is CASSPGTGGSYQPQHF. In DNA, the CDR3 is TGTGCCAGCTCCCCCGGGACAGGGGGTTCCTATCAGCCCCAGCATTTT.

The chain has TRBV19 and TRBJ2-1, with 12 bases matching TRBD1. The length of the CDR3 is 16 residues. V lost 5 bases and J lost 4; bases outside the gene matches: 6. CDR1 and CDR2 from the germline V gene are LNHDA and SQIVND (reference sequence). CDR3 residues: CASSVGTGGLYNEQFF. DNA for the CDR3: TGTGCCAGTAGTGTAGGGACAGGGGGCTTGTACAATGAGCAGTTCTTC.